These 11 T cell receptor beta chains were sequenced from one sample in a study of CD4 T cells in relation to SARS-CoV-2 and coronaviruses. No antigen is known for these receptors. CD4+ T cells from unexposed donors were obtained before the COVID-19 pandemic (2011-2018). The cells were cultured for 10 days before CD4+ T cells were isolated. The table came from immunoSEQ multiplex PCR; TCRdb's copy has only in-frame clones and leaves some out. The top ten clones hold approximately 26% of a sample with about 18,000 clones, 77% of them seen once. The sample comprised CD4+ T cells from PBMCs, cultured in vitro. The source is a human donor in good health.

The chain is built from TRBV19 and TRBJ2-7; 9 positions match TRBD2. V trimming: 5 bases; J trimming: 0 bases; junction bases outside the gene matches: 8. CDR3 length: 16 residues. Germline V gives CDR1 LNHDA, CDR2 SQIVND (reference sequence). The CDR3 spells CASSAYLTSGSYEQYF. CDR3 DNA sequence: TGTGCCAGTAGTGCGTACCTGACTAGCGGCTCCTACGAGCAGTACTTC.

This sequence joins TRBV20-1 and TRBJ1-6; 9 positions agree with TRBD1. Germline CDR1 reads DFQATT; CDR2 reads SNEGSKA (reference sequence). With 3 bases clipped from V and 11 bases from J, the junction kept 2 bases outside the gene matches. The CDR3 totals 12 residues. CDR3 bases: TGCAGTGCTAGTGGACAGGGGACACCCCTCCACTTT. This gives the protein CSASGQGTPLHF.

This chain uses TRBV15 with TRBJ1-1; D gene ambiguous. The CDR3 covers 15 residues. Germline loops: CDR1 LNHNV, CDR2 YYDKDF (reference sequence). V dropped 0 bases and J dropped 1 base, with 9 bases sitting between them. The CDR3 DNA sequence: TGTGCCACCAGCAGAGATCTGGTCGGGAACACTGAAGCTTTCTTT. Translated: CATSRDLVGNTEAFF.

In DNA, the CDR3 is TGTGCCAGCAGTACCGGGACTAGCGGCTCCTACGAGCAGTACTTC. It is translated as CASSTGTSGSYEQYF. The chain combines TRBV2 with TRBJ2-7; 11 bases line up with TRBD2. Germline V CDR1 and CDR2: SNHLY, FYNNEI. The J segment lost 0 bases and the V segment lost 5 bases, leaving 3 bases of the junction unmatched. The CDR3 covers 15 residues.

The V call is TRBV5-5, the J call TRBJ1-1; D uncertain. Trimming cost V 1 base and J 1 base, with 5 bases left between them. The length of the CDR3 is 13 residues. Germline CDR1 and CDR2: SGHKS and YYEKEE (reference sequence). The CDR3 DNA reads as TGTGCCAGCAGCTTGCTGGGGAACACTGAAGCTTTCTTT. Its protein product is CASSLLGNTEAFF.

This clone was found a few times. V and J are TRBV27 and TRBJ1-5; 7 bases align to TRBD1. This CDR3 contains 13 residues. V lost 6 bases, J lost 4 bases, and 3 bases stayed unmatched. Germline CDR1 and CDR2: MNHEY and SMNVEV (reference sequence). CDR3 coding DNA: TGTGCCAGCAGCCCGGACAGGAATCAGCCCCAGCATTTT. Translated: CASSPDRNQPQHF.

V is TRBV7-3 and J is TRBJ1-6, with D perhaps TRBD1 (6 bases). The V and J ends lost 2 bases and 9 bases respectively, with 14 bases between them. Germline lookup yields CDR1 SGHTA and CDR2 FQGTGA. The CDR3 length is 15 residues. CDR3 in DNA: TGTGCCAGCAGCTTAGGCGGCAGGGGTGCTTCACCCCTCCACTTT. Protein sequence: CASSLGGRGASPLHF.

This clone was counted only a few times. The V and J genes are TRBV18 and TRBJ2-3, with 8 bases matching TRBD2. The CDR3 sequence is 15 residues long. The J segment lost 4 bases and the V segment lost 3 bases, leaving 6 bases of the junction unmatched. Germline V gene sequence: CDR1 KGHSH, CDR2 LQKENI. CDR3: CASSPGLGSADTQYF. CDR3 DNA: TGTGCCAGCTCACCGGGACTAGGGTCGGCAGATACGCAGTATTTT.

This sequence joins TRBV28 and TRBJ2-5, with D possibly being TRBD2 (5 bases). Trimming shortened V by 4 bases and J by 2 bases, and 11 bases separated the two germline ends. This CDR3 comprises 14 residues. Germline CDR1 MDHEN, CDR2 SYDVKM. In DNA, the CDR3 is TGTGCCAGCAGTTCCCCTCGGGGTCAAGAGACCCAGTACTTC. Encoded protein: CASSSPRGQETQYF.

CDR3 region: CASSLTGRLAGVNEQFF. DNA for the CDR3: TGTGCCAGCAGCTTAACGGGTCGACTAGCGGGAGTCAATGAGCAGTTCTTC. The rearrangement uses TRBV7-3 and TRBJ2-1; 12 bases are a match to TRBD2. J gave up 6 bases and V 0 bases, and 6 bases lay outside the gene matches. CDR3 length: 17 amino acids. Per germline, CDR1 SGHTA and CDR2 FQGTGA.

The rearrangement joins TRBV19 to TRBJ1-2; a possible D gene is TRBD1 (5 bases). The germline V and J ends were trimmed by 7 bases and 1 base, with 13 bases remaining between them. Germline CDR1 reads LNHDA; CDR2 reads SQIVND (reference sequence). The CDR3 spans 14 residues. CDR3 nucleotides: TGTGCCAGTACTACCGGGACGGGTAACTATGGCTACACCTTC. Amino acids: CASTTGTGNYGYTF.